One and the same sample provided the 25 T cell receptor beta chains below, sequenced in a study of T-cell reconstitution after alpha-beta-depleted transplantation in children. Unique molecular identifiers tagged the TCRbeta library. TCRdb fed the PCR reads into MiXCR, producing one record per CDR3 protein. Seen here are nearly 350,000 distinct CDR3 sequences, around 15% observed once, and the top ten hold roughly 40%. Sequences were derived from PBMCs, mostly from graft donor cells, sampled 360 days after TCRalphabeta/CD19-depleted stem cell transplant. These receptors were collected from a male patient aged 2-9 years who had a stem cell transplant for acute lymphoblastic leukemia, so the T cells may come from the graft donor.

This clonotype was counted only a few times. V and J are TRBV6-2 or TRBV6-3 and TRBJ2-7, with D possibly matching TRBD1 (5 bases). V was trimmed by 7 bases and J by 3 bases, leaving 7 bases between them. Germline assignment: CDR1 MNHEY and CDR2 SVGEGT. CDR3 length: 11 residues. In DNA, the CDR3 is TGTGCCAGCACAGGGCTCTACGAGCAGTACTTC. Amino acid sequence: CASTGLYEQYF.

This clonotype was seen a handful of times. Here the CDR3 DNA reads TGCGCCAGCAGCCAAGAGTGGACAGGGTTCGAGACCCAGTACTTC. It translates to CASSQEWTGFETQYF. The rearrangement links TRBV4-3 to TRBJ2-5, with 8 bases aligning to TRBD1. Germline values: CDR1 LGHNA, CDR2 YSLEER. V lost 0 bases to trimming and J lost 5 bases; unmatched junction nucleotides: 5. The CDR3 has 15 amino acids.

This rearrangement joins TRBV4-1 to TRBJ2-1; tentatively, D is TRBD1 or TRBD2 (5 bases each). There are 16 residues in the CDR3. With 5 bases removed from V and 3 bases from J, the gap between germline ends came to 17 bases. Germline loops: CDR1 MGHRA, CDR2 YSYEKL. The CDR3, as DNA: TGCGCCAGCAGCTCCACACCCGGGACGGACTACAATGAGCAGTTCTTC. Amino acids: CASSSTPGTDYNEQFF.

The chain combines TRBV29-1 with TRBJ2-7; 9 bases fit TRBD1. The CDR3 sequence is 14 residues long. Germline assignment: CDR1 SQVTM and CDR2 ANQGSEA. J gave up 0 bases and V 6 bases, and 6 bases lay outside the gene matches. CDR3 in amino acids: CSVGQGPLSYEQYF. DNA for the CDR3: TGCAGCGTGGGACAGGGCCCCCTCTCCTACGAGCAGTACTTC.

This clonotype occurred a few times. The chain has TRBV18 and TRBJ2-7; TRBD1 aligns across 7 bases. Trimming cost V 4 bases and J 2 bases; bases outside gene matches: 5. The CDR3 extends over 14 amino acids. CDR1 is KGHSH and CDR2 is LQKENI in the germline V gene. The CDR3 bases are TGTGCCAGCTCACATGACAGGGCGGCCTACGAGCAGTACTTC. This codes for CASSHDRAAYEQYF.

This clonotype showed up just a few times. The chain has TRBV28 and TRBJ1-1; the D is unclear. V was trimmed by 6 bases and J by 9 bases, leaving 11 bases between them. The CDR3 totals 11 residues. The germline V gene has CDR1 MDHEN and CDR2 SYDVKM. CDR3 sequence: CASRLAAKAFF. CDR3 sequence (DNA): TGTGCCAGCAGGTTAGCGGCGAAAGCTTTCTTT. Based on the CDR3 plus reference TRBV28 and TRBJ1-1, the full variable domain is DVKVTQSSRYLVKRTGEKVFLECVQDMDHENMFWYRQDPGLGLRLIYFSYDVKMKEKGDIPEGYSVSREKKERFSLILESASTNQTSMYLCASRLAAKAFFGQGTRLTVV.

There are many counts of this clonotype. V is TRBV6-6 and J is TRBJ2-3; D call uncertain. The length of the CDR3 is 11 residues. V was cut by 3 bases and J by 6 bases, with 4 bases left in between. The germline CDR1 and CDR2 sequences are MNHNY and SVGAGI (reference sequence). The CDR3, as DNA: TGTGCCAGCAGTTATAGGGATACGCAGTATTTT. Its protein is CASSYRDTQYF.

The chain combines TRBV6-1 with TRBJ2-1; D perhaps matches TRBD1 (7 bases). Germline assignment: CDR1 MNHNS and CDR2 SASEGT. V was shortened by 7 bases and J by 8 bases, with 15 bases between the two germline ends. The CDR3 has 13 residues. CDR3 protein: CASTPGGIDEQFF. In DNA form, the CDR3 reads TGTGCCAGCACTCCAGGGGGGATCGATGAGCAGTTCTTC.

This clonotype showed up many times. The genes are TRBV7-2 and TRBJ2-1; D could derive from TRBD1 or TRBD2 (7 bases each). Germline V lookup: CDR1 SGHTA, CDR2 FQGNSA. The CDR3 consists of 15 residues. V was cut by 4 bases and J by 4 bases, with 14 bases left in between. The DNA for the CDR3 is TGTGCCAGCAGCTCAGGGGGGGGCCCGTACAATGAGCAGTTCTTC. Translation: CASSSGGGPYNEQFF.

This clonotype was seen repeatedly, ten times or more. The chain combines TRBV20-1 with TRBJ2-5; a weak D match, TRBD2 (5 bases). Germline V lookup: CDR1 DFQATT, CDR2 SNEGSKA (reference sequence). The CDR3 is made up of 13 amino acids. V lost 3 bases and J 1 base, leaving 9 bases between the germline ends. This chain's CDR3 is CSARRVFQETQYF. CDR3 in DNA: TGCAGTGCTAGGCGGGTCTTCCAAGAGACCCAGTACTTC.

The chain joins TRBV12-3 or TRBV12-4 to TRBJ2-7; D unresolved. The CDR3 contains 12 residues. The V and J ends lost 6 bases and 5 bases respectively, with 11 bases between them. CDR3 bases: TGTGCCAGCAGCTCAAGGTTGCACGAGCAGTACTTC. Protein sequence: CASSSRLHEQYF.

This clonotype turned up a few times. The chain is built from TRBV28 and TRBJ1-5; no definite D call. V shed 2 bases and J shed 2 bases, with 7 bases lying between them. CDR3 size: 14 residues. Germline V gene data show CDR1 as MDHEN and CDR2 as SYDVKM. The CDR3 loop reads CASSLRAGNQPQHF. CDR3 DNA: TGTGCCAGCAGTTTACGGGCTGGCAATCAGCCCCAGCATTTT.

In this sample, this clonotype turned up a few times. The gene calls are TRBV5-1 and TRBJ2-7; D is unclear. The CDR3 loop spans 16 amino acids. Trimming cost V 3 bases and J 0 bases, with 16 bases left between them. The germline V gene encodes CDR1 SGHRS and CDR2 YFSETQ. CDR3 protein: CASSSRPTRLSYEQYF. Here the CDR3 DNA reads TGCGCCAGCAGCTCTCGACCGACTCGTCTCTCCTACGAGCAGTACTTC. Looking up the rest from reference TRBV5-1 and TRBJ2-7 gives the full variable domain: KAGVTQTPRYLIKTRGQQVTLSCSPISGHRSVSWYQQTPGQGLQFLFEYFSETQRNKGNFPGRFSGRQFSNSRSEMNVSTLELGDSALYLCASSSRPTRLSYEQYFGPGTRLTVT.

The rearrangement joins TRBV29-1 to TRBJ2-5, with D tentatively TRBD2 (6 bases). The CDR3 runs 15 residues. Germline V gene lookup returns CDR1 SQVTM and CDR2 ANQGSEA. Trimming removed 4 bases at V and 5 bases at J, with 20 bases between. CDR3 sequence reads: CSVGLTRRWFETQYF. The CDR3 DNA reads as TGCAGCGTTGGACTGACTAGGAGGTGGTTCGAGACCCAGTACTTC.

The rearrangement links TRBV12-3 or TRBV12-4 to TRBJ1-1; 7 bases match TRBD1. This CDR3 contains 15 residues. Germline trimming cut 4 bases from V and 5 bases from J; bases unmatched to any gene: 10. The CDR3 coding sequence is TGTGCCAGCAGTTATTCAGGGGGTTGGAGGACTGAAGCTTTCTTT. It translates to CASSYSGGWRTEAFF.

This clonotype showed up just a few times. V gene TRBV7-2 combines with J gene TRBJ2-7; D perhaps matches TRBD2 (5 bases). The length of the CDR3 is 11 residues. V lost 5 bases, J lost 6 bases, and 8 bases lay in between. Germline assignment: CDR1 SGHTA and CDR2 FQGNSA. The CDR3 sequence is CASSVEGEQYF. The CDR3, as DNA: TGTGCCAGCAGCGTCGAGGGCGAGCAGTACTTC.

The V and J genes are TRBV5-1 and TRBJ2-4, with TRBD2 matching over 7 bases. Unmatched junction bases numbered 8, after V lost 0 bases and J lost 8 bases. The CDR3 is made up of 15 amino acids. The germline CDR1 and CDR2 sequences are SGHRS and YFSETQ. The CDR3, as DNA: TGCGCCAGCAGCTTGGGAGGGAGGGACGGAGACATTCAGTACTTC. It specifies CASSLGGRDGDIQYF.

The chain recombines TRBV7-2 with TRBJ2-7, with D unresolved. Germline CDR1 is SGHTA and CDR2 is FQGNSA. The CDR3 sequence is 13 residues long. Trimming cost V 3 bases and J 2 bases, with 8 bases left between them. The CDR3 is CASSFDGPYEQYF. In DNA, the CDR3 is TGTGCCAGCAGCTTCGATGGGCCCTACGAGCAGTACTTC.

A few counts support this clonotype. The chain uses TRBV6-1 and TRBJ2-7; D is uncertain. The CDR3 extends over 11 amino acids. Deletions cut 2 bases from V and 7 bases from J, with 6 bases between. Germline loops: CDR1 MNHNS, CDR2 SASEGT. In DNA, the CDR3 is TGTGCCAGCAGTGAACTTGGAGAGCAGTACTTC. Its protein product is CASSELGEQYF.

This clonotype was seen a handful of times. The chain links TRBV15 to TRBJ2-3, with D possibly matching TRBD2 (6 bases). V was shortened by 0 bases and J by 4 bases, with 11 bases between the two germline ends. This CDR3 is 15 amino acids long. The germline V gene encodes CDR1 LNHNV and CDR2 YYDKDF (reference sequence). CDR3 region: CATSRDRGGADTQYF. CDR3 in DNA: TGTGCCACCAGCAGAGATCGCGGCGGGGCAGATACGCAGTATTTT.

The chain combines TRBV7-8 with TRBJ2-2; the D call may be TRBD1 or TRBD2 (5 bases each). CDR1 and CDR2 from the germline V gene are SGHVS and FQNEAQ. Trimming cost V 5 bases and J 5 bases, with 9 bases left between them. There are 13 residues in the CDR3. As DNA, the CDR3 is TGTGCCAGCAGCCAGGGACGGACCGGGGAGCTGTTTTTT. Protein product: CASSQGRTGELFF.

The CDR3 loop reads CASSPISSGELFF. The CDR3 nucleotides are TGTGCCAGTAGTCCTATCTCGAGCGGGGAGCTGTTTTTT. This chain links TRBV19 with TRBJ2-2; D is undetermined. The V end lost 5 bases, the J end lost 7 bases, and 11 bases lay between the germline ends. The CDR3 length is 13 residues. CDR1 is LNHDA and CDR2 is SQIVND in the germline V gene (reference sequence).

V and J are TRBV24-1 and TRBJ2-1; weak D call: TRBD1 (6 bases). The CDR3 is 15 residues long. Germline V lookup: CDR1 KGHDR, CDR2 SFDVKD. The germline V and J ends were trimmed by 7 bases and 7 bases, with 19 bases remaining between them. In DNA, the CDR3 is TGTGCCACCAGACAGGGTGTGGGACGTTCGAATGAGCAGTTCTTC. Translated, it gives CATRQGVGRSNEQFF.

This clonotype was recorded many times. This sequence joins TRBV29-1 and TRBJ1-2, with TRBD1 matching over 7 bases. The germline V gene has CDR1 SQVTM and CDR2 ANQGSEA. This CDR3 is built from 12 residues. Trimming at V came to 1 base and at J to 8 bases, leaving 4 bases not matched to a gene. The CDR3: CSVEGTGGGYTF. The CDR3 nucleotides read TGCAGCGTTGAAGGGACAGGCGGGGGCTACACCTTC.

This clonotype occurred a few times. The chain recombines TRBV28 with TRBJ2-1; tentatively, D is TRBD2 (6 bases). Germline CDR1 and CDR2: MDHEN and SYDVKM. V dropped 3 bases and J dropped 0 bases, with 15 bases sitting between them. This CDR3 has 17 amino acids. The DNA for the CDR3 is TGTGCCAGCAGTTTTCTGACGACTAGTCTCTCCTACAATGAGCAGTTCTTC. As protein: CASSFLTTSLSYNEQFF.